The 16 T cell receptor beta chains presented below share a single source sample, sequenced in a study of blood T cell repertoires in COVID-19. The table came from immunoSEQ multiplex PCR; TCRdb's copy has only in-frame clones and leaves some out. The sample gives over 200,000 clones, around 90% of which show up once; 10% is in the top ten. The material sequenced was PBMCs or T cells enriched from blood (not recorded which). All receptors come from a man younger than 35 with acute COVID-19.

This clone was observed a single time. The chain is built from TRBV19 and TRBJ2-1; a possible D gene is TRBD2 (6 bases). The CDR3 has 15 amino acids. CDR1 is LNHDA and CDR2 is SQIVND in the germline V gene (reference sequence). Trimming left V 1 base short and J 1 base short, with 8 bases between. CDR3 sequence: CASSIGGDSYNEQFF. DNA of the CDR3: TGTGCCAGTAGTATAGGCGGGGATTCCTACAATGAGCAGTTCTTC.

The chain couples TRBV30 to TRBJ2-5; 14 positions agree with TRBD2. This CDR3 comprises 15 residues. Germline V gene data show CDR1 as GTSNPN and CDR2 as SVGIG (reference sequence). V was clipped by 8 bases and J by 4 bases; unmatched bases: 9. The DNA for the CDR3 is TGTGCCACGTCTTTGGGACTAGCGGGAGTAGAGACCCAGTACTTC. Translated, it gives CATSLGLAGVETQYF.

The V and J genes are TRBV28 and TRBJ1-2, with 8 bases that match TRBD1. Germline V gene sequence: CDR1 MDHEN, CDR2 SYDVKM. The CDR3 extends over 14 amino acids. V shed 8 bases, J shed 3 bases, and the junction held 8 bases outside the gene matches. CDR3 in amino acids: CASDHGTGYYGYTF. The CDR3, as DNA: TGTGCCAGCGACCATGGGACAGGATACTATGGCTACACCTTC.

The chain joins TRBV11-2 to TRBJ2-2, with 11 bases matching TRBD1. Trimming took 2 bases from V and 6 from J; bases not matched to a gene: 8. CDR1 is SGHAT and CDR2 is FQNNGV in the germline V gene. This CDR3 is 17 amino acids long. In nucleotides, the CDR3 is TGTGCCAGCAGCTTACTCCGGGACAGGGGGGTTTCCGGGGAGCTGTTTTTT. It encodes CASSLLRDRGVSGELFF.

V is TRBV5-4 and J is TRBJ1-1; TRBD1 is a possible D gene (5 bases). This CDR3 is 12 amino acids long. V dropped 0 bases and J dropped 7 bases, with 7 bases sitting between them. In germline, CDR1 is SGHNT, CDR2 YYREEE (reference sequence). DNA of the CDR3: TGTGCCAGCAGCTTGGCCGGGGGTGAAGCTTTCTTT. Its protein is CASSLAGGEAFF.

The V call is TRBV19, the J call TRBJ1-1; D gene unclear. CDR3 size: 13 residues. Germline CDR1 is LNHDA and CDR2 is SQIVND (reference sequence). The ends were cut back, 3 bases at V and 8 bases at J, with 13 bases in the middle. The CDR3 nucleotides read TGTGCCAGTAGTATTGTGAGGTATGCCGAAGCTTTCTTT. This encodes CASSIVRYAEAFF.

The chain carries TRBV10-1 and TRBJ1-1, with D maybe TRBD1 (5 bases). Looked up from germline, CDR1 is WNHNN and CDR2 is SYGVQD (reference sequence). The CDR3 has 15 residues. V shed 4 bases and J shed 3 bases, with 15 bases lying between them. The CDR3 protein is CASSGILGGDTEAFF. CDR3 nucleotide sequence: TGCGCCAGCAGTGGGATCCTCGGAGGGGACACTGAAGCTTTCTTT.

This rearrangement joins TRBV7-2 to TRBJ2-7; 9 nucleotides match TRBD2. CDR3 length equals 14 residues. The V gene's germline CDR1 is SGHTA and CDR2 FQGNSA. Trimming cost V 4 bases and J 6 bases; bases outside gene matches: 7. The CDR3 is CASSSPGLASEQYF. Here the CDR3 DNA reads TGTGCCAGCAGCTCGCCGGGACTAGCTTCCGAGCAGTACTTC.

The gene calls are TRBV7-9 and TRBJ1-2, with 8 bases identical to TRBD1. The CDR3 is made up of 18 amino acids. CDR1 and CDR2 (germline): SEHNR, FQNEAQ (reference sequence). V lost 7 bases and J lost 7; bases outside the gene matches: 23. CDR3 DNA: TGTGCCAGCATTTTATTCCTCGGGACAGGCTCTTCGTCGAGTGGCTACACCTTC. Protein sequence: CASILFLGTGSSSSGYTF.

The chain couples TRBV4-2 to TRBJ2-7, with 7 positions matching TRBD2. The CDR3 contains 16 residues. The ends lost 0 bases at V and 2 bases at J; junction bases unmatched: 7. Germline CDR1 reads LGHNA; CDR2 reads YNFKEQ. CDR3 sequence: CASSQDFPGGTYEQYF. CDR3 in DNA: TGTGCCAGCAGCCAAGATTTTCCGGGAGGAACCTACGAGCAGTACTTC.

The chain links TRBV11-2 to TRBJ2-7, with D maybe TRBD2 (5 bases). Germline CDR1 SGHAT, CDR2 FQNNGV. This CDR3 region has 14 residues. The germline V and J ends were trimmed by 5 bases and 2 bases, with 13 bases remaining between them. The CDR3 DNA is TGTGCCAGCAGCCCCCCCGGGGTCCCCTACGAGCAGTACTTC. Its translation is CASSPPGVPYEQYF.

Written as DNA, the CDR3 is TGTGCCAGTACCCAGACAGGGGTGATGGGCGAGCAGTACTTC. It translates to CASTQTGVMGEQYF. The V gene is TRBV19, the J gene TRBJ2-7; the match to TRBD1 covers 8 bases. V lost 7 bases to trimming and J lost 6 bases; unmatched junction nucleotides: 11. CDR1 is LNHDA and CDR2 is SQIVND in the germline V gene (reference sequence). This CDR3 has 14 amino acids.

The chain's CDR3 is CASSLTSLGQGFYEQYF. DNA of the CDR3: TGTGCCAGCAGCTTGACCTCACTGGGACAGGGCTTCTACGAGCAGTACTTC. The chain recombines TRBV5-5 with TRBJ2-7; 9 bases agree with TRBD1. Germline CDR1 is SGHKS and CDR2 is YYEKEE (reference sequence). This CDR3 is built from 17 residues. J lost 3 bases, V lost 1 base, and 11 bases had no gene match.

This chain uses TRBV6-5 with TRBJ2-1; 8 bases match TRBD2. Losses at the gene ends were 4 bases for V and 4 bases for J; bases not matched to a gene: 3. The germline CDR1 and CDR2 sequences are MNHEY and SVGAGI. The CDR3 is 14 amino acids. CDR3 region: CASSSGTRYNEQFF. As DNA, the CDR3 is TGTGCCAGCAGTTCCGGGACTAGATACAATGAGCAGTTCTTC.

The chain links TRBV5-1 to TRBJ2-7; 9 bases line up with TRBD2. CDR3 length equals 14 residues. The J segment lost 3 bases and the V segment lost 7 bases, leaving 8 bases of the junction unmatched. Germline V gives CDR1 SGHRS, CDR2 YFSETQ. The CDR3 loop is CASSGTSSDYEQYF. The CDR3 nucleotides read TGCGCCAGCTCTGGGACTAGCTCTGACTACGAGCAGTACTTC.

The chain links TRBV28 to TRBJ2-3, with 11 positions matching TRBD1. This CDR3 is 14 amino acids long. Germline V lookup: CDR1 MDHEN, CDR2 SYDVKM. The ends lost 9 bases at V and 4 bases at J; junction bases unmatched: 6. In DNA form, the CDR3 reads TGTGCCAGTAAGGACAGGGGGCCCCCAGATACGCAGTATTTT. Amino acid sequence: CASKDRGPPDTQYF.